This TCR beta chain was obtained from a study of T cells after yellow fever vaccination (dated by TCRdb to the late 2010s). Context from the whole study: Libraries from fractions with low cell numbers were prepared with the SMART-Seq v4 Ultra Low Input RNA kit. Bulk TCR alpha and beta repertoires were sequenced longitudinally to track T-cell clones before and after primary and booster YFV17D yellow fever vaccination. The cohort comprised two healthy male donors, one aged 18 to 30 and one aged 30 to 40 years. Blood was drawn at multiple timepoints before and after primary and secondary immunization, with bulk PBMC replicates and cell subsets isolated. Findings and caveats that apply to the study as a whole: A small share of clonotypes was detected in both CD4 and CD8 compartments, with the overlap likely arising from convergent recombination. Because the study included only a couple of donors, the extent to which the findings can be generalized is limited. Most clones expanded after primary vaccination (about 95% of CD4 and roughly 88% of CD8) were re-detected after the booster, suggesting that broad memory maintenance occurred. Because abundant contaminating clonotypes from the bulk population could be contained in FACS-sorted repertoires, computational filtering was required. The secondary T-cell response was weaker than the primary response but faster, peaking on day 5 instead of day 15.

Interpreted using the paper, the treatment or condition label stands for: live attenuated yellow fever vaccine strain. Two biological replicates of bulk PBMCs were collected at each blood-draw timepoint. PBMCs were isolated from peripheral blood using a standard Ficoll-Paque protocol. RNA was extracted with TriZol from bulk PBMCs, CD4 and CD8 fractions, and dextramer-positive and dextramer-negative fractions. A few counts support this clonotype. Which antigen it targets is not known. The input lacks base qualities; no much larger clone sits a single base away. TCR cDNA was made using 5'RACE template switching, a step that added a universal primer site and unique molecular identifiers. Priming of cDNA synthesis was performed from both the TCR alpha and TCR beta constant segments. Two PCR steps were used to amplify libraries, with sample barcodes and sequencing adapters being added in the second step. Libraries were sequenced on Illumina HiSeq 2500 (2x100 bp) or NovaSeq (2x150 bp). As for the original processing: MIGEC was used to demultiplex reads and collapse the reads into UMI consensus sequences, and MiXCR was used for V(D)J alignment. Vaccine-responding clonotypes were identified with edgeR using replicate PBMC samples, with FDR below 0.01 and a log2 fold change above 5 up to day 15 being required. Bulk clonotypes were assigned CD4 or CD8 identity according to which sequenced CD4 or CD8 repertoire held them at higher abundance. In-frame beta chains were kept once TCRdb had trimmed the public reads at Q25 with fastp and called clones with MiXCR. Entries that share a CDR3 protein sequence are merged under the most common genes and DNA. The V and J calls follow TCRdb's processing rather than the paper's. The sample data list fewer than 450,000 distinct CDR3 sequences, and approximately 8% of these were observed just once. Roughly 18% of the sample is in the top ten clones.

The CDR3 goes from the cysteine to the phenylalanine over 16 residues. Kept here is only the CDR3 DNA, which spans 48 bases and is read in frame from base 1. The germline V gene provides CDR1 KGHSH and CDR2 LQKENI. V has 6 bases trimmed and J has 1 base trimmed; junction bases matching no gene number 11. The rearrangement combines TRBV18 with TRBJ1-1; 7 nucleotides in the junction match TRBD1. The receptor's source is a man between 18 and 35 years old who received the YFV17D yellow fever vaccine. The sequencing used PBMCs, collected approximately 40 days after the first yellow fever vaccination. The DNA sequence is TGTGCCAGCTCTCAAACAGGGGCTCCTTCGAACACTGAAGCTTTCTTT. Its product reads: CASSQTGAPSNTEAFF.